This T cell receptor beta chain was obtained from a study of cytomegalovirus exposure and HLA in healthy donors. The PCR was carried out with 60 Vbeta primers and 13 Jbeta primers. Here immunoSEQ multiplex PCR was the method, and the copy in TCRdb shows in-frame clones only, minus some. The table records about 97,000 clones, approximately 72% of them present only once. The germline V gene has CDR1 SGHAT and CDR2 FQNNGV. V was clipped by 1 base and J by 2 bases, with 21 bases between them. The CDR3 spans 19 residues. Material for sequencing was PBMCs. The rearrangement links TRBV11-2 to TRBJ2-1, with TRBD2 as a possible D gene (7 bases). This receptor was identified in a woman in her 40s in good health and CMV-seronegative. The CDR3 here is CASSLGGHGGSVPYNEQFF. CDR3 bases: TGTGCCAGCAGCTTAGGGGGGCACGGCGGGAGCGTCCCCTACAATGAGCAGTTCTTC.